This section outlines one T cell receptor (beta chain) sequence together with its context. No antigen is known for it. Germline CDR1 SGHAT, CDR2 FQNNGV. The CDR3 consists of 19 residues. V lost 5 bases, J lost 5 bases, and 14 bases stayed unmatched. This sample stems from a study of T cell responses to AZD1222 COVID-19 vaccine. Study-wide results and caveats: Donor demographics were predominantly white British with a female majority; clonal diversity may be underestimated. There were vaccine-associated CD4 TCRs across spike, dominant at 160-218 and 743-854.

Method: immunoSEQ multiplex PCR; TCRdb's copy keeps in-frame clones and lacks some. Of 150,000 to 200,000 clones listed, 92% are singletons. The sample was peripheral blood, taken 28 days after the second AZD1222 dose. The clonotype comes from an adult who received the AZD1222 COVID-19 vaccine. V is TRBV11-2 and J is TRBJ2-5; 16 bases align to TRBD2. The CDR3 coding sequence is TGTGCCAGCAGCCTCTCCTGGGGACTAGCGGGGGGGCCTGGCGAGACCCAGTACTTC. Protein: CASSLSWGLAGGPGETQYF.